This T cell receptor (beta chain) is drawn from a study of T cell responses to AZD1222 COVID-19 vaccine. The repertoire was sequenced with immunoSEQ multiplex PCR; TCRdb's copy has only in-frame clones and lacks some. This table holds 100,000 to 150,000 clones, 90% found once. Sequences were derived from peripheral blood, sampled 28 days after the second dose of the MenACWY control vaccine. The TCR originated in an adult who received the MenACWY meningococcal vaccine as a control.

DNA for the CDR3: TGTGCCAGCAGTCCTGGGGTTCGAGGCTACACCTTC. Its translation: CASSPGVRGYTF. The chain recombines TRBV28 with TRBJ1-2; D unclear. Germline-derived CDR1 and CDR2 are MDHEN and SYDVKM. The V end lost 5 bases, the J end lost 8 bases, and 12 bases lay between the germline ends. CDR3 length: 12 amino acids.